This is a list of T cell receptor beta chains from one sample in a study of blood T cell repertoires in COVID-19. Clones were read by immunoSEQ multiplex PCR, and TCRdb kept only the in-frame ones, dropping some. Altogether 210,000 or so clones are present, around four fifths being singletons, with the ten largest covering about 2.8%. Sequencing was performed on peripheral blood. These receptors were collected from a woman of 80 years or more with active or convalescent COVID-19. The conserved cysteine and the conserved F or W are not part of the CDR3 here.

j_call v_call cdr3_aa
TRBJ2-2 TRBV18 ASSPRAGGSTGELF
TRBJ1-5 TRBV4-1 ASSQVVQGGGGRPYNQPQH
TRBJ2-7 TRBV11-2 ASSLFAGGDYEQY
TRBJ2-3 TRBV10-1 ASSEYGTGGADTQY
TRBJ1-6 TRBV3-1/TRBV3-2 ASSPGQGYSPLH
TRBJ2-7 TRBV6-6 ASSKLSVAYEQY
TRBJ2-7 TRBV6-5 ASSLTGNPLSEQY
TRBJ2-1 TRBV28 ASTTSGGAGEQF
TRBJ1-2 TRBV7-8 ASSSYRRGHYGYT
TRBJ2-3 TRBV5-4 ASSSDRAADTQY
TRBJ2-2 TRBV5-6 ASSPRNRGGNTGELF
TRBJ1-3 TRBV2 ASSSTGGISGNTIY
TRBJ2-3 TRBV28 ASSFFYGGTSTDTQY
TRBJ2-1 TRBV20-1 SASSPRGTTYNEQF
TRBJ2-6 TRBV28 ASSLSAGSRGANVLT
TRBJ2-2 TRBV7-6 ASSLGRGGTGELF
TRBJ1-5 TRBV28 ASSEGGTGGFSQPQH
TRBJ2-7 TRBV6-5 ASRPGFTYEQY
TRBJ1-1 TRBV5-1 ASGYYSGEAF
TRBJ1-4 TRBV27 ASSSPGTGVEKLF
TRBJ1-2 TRBV2 ASSVDNGYT
TRBJ1-4 TRBV3-1/TRBV3-2 ASSPHREENEKLF
TRBJ1-5 TRBV4-3 ASSQVVSPGGGQPQH
TRBJ2-7 TRBV2 ASSKGALSYEQY
TRBJ1-1 TRBV9 ASTRTGGLNTEAF
TRBJ1-4 TRBV9 ASINRGEKLF
TRBJ1-1 TRBV5-1 ASSRIQRQGDPEAF
TRBJ2-1 TRBV12-3/TRBV12-4 ASSYSGGEQF
TRBJ1-3 TRBV4-3 ASSRFGNTIY
TRBJ2-2 TRBV27 ASSVGDTGELF
TRBJ1-2 TRBV9 ASSVGLGSYGYT
TRBJ1-6 TRBV11-2 ASRPGLSGSPLH
TRBJ1-2 TRBV28 ASSFLVSPYGYT
TRBJ2-3 TRBV7-9 ASTASAHNSDTQY
TRBJ1-5 TRBV5-5 ASSLDGEVRQPQH
TRBJ2-1 TRBV11-3 ASSLEGSYNEQF
TRBJ1-3 TRBV9 ASSVDAGRGNTIY
TRBJ1-6 TRBV7-9 ASSLQGGESPLH
TRBJ1-2 TRBV7-9 ASRPSGLSNYGYT
TRBJ1-4 TRBV6-5 ASSYSRRGTNEKLF
TRBJ2-7 TRBV7-2 ASSLDWAGSSREQY
TRBJ1-2 TRBV10-3 AVRQGPVNDGYT
TRBJ1-1 TRBV7-9 ASQRVNTEAF
TRBJ1-6 TRBV5-6 ASSRQGIGSPLH
TRBJ1-3 TRBV18 ASSLGTLGNTIY
TRBJ1-1 TRBV11-3 ASSLDEQGRTTNTEAF
TRBJ2-7 TRBV6-4 ASAMDRGLEQY
TRBJ2-1 TRBV5-1 ASSLWAGRGYVEQF
TRBJ1-4 TRBV2 ASSERGWTGFEKLF
TRBJ2-3 TRBV27 ASRSGSLADTQY
TRBJ2-7 TRBV21-1 ASSKALGGQGVLEQY
TRBJ2-7 TRBV4-2 ASSRDLSGGTYEQY
TRBJ1-6 TRBV5-1 ASSLALVAFPRRNWALH
TRBJ1-2 TRBV3-1/TRBV3-2 ASSQEPGQGYT
TRBJ1-1 TRBV29-1 SVTKDMNTEAF
TRBJ1-4 TRBV28 ASSTHDRVIGKLF
TRBJ1-2 TRBV10-3 AIRGTENYGYT